The 22 T cell receptor beta chains below were found in one sample sequenced in a study of somatic mutations in cytotoxic T cells in rheumatoid arthritis. Some clones are missing from TCRdb's copy, which holds only in-frame ones; the method was immunoSEQ multiplex PCR. The data contain some 10,000 clones, roughly four fifths of them singletons. Sequenced input: CD8+ T cells sorted from blood. The receptor set was obtained from a woman aged 55-75 years with rheumatoid arthritis.

The gene calls are TRBV2 and TRBJ2-1, with 8 bases that match TRBD1. V lost 5 bases to trimming and J lost 4 bases; unmatched junction nucleotides: 7. Germline V gene data show CDR1 as SNHLY and CDR2 as FYNNEI. The CDR3 runs 15 residues. The chain's CDR3 is CASSWTGILYNEQFF. CDR3 sequence (DNA): TGTGCCAGCAGTTGGACAGGGATCCTTTACAATGAGCAGTTCTTC.

The chain is built from TRBV19 and TRBJ2-7; 10 bases match TRBD1. V lost 3 bases and J lost 3; bases outside the gene matches: 8. The CDR3 is 16 residues long. Germline CDR1 is LNHDA and CDR2 is SQIVND (reference sequence). The CDR3 nucleotides are TGTGCCAGTAGTATCCAGCACGGACAGGGGGTCTACGAGCAGTACTTC. Encoded protein: CASSIQHGQGVYEQYF.

This clone was observed a few times. The CDR3 bases are TGTGCCAGCAGCATGATCTCCCCCGGGGGCACTGAAGCTTTCTTT. The encoded protein is CASSMISPGGTEAFF. The chain has TRBV7-8 and TRBJ1-1; D is possibly TRBD1 (5 bases). The V end was cut by 5 bases, the J end by 4 bases, with 17 bases between. Germline-derived CDR1 and CDR2 are SGHVS and FQNEAQ. CDR3 length: 15 residues.

The rearrangement joins TRBV10-3 to TRBJ1-5, with a possible D match to TRBD1 (5 bases). Trimming took off 10 bases at V and 3 bases at J, with 13 bases between the two ends. CDR1 is ENHRY and CDR2 is SYGVKD in the germline V gene. This CDR3 is built from 13 residues. The CDR3 sequence is CASRKGNNQPQHF. In DNA, the CDR3 is TGTGCCAGCAGGAAGGGGAACAATCAGCCCCAGCATTTT.

The chain links TRBV7-9 to TRBJ2-1; 10 bases are a match to TRBD1. This CDR3 comprises 17 residues. V trimming: 6 bases; J trimming: 3 bases; junction bases outside the gene matches: 11. Germline CDR1 and CDR2: SEHNR and FQNEAQ (reference sequence). The CDR3 here is CASSRTPGQGFYNEQFF. CDR3 sequence (DNA): TGTGCCAGCAGTCGTACACCGGGACAGGGGTTCTACAATGAGCAGTTCTTC. Full variable domain (remainder filled in from reference TRBV7-9 and TRBJ2-1): DTGVSQNPRHKITKRGQNVTFRCDPISEHNRLYWYRQTLGQGPEFLTYFQNEAQLEKSRLLSDRFSAERPKGSFSTLEIQRTEQGDSAMYLCASSRTPGQGFYNEQFFGPGTRLTVL.

This chain joins TRBV9 and TRBJ2-7, with TRBD2 as a possible D gene (5 bases). The V end was cut by 0 bases, the J end by 3 bases, with 13 bases between. This CDR3 spans 15 amino acids. CDR1 SGDLS and CDR2 YYNGEE come from the germline V gene. The CDR3 protein is CASSVGPGSNYEQYF. The CDR3 DNA is TGTGCCAGCAGCGTAGGTCCGGGGAGCAACTACGAGCAGTACTTC.

By share, this clone ranks as medium-sized (0.01 to 0.1%). This chain joins TRBV18 and TRBJ2-7; a weak D match, TRBD1 (5 bases). The CDR3 runs 14 residues. Trimming cost V 3 bases and J 1 base, with 10 bases left between them. Germline V lookup: CDR1 KGHSH, CDR2 LQKENI. The CDR3 bases are TGTGCCAGCTCACCCCTCCCAGGGTCCTACGAGCAGTACTTC. Translation: CASSPLPGSYEQYF. Based on the CDR3 plus reference TRBV18 and TRBJ2-7, the full variable domain is NAGVMQNPRHLVRRRGQEARLRCSPMKGHSHVYWYRQLPEEGLKFMVYLQKENIIDESGMPKERFSAEFPKEGPSILRIQQVVRGDSAAYFCASSPLPGSYEQYFGPGTRLTVT.

This sequence joins TRBV25-1 and TRBJ2-1; 7 bases are shared with TRBD2. Germline lookup yields CDR1 MGHDK and CDR2 SYGVNS. Trimming at V came to 4 bases and at J to 7 bases, leaving 4 bases not matched to a gene. The CDR3 is made up of 13 amino acids. The CDR3 nucleotides read TGTGCCAGCAGTGGCCTGGGGGGGAATGAGCAGTTCTTC. Translated, it gives CASSGLGGNEQFF.

The chain recombines TRBV30 with TRBJ2-2; a possible D gene is TRBD2 (5 bases). V was pared by 5 bases and J by 7 bases, with 11 bases between. CDR1 is GTSNPN and CDR2 is SVGIG in the germline V gene (reference sequence). This CDR3 is 12 amino acids long. CDR3 in amino acids: CAWFPGGGELFF. In DNA, the CDR3 is TGTGCCTGGTTTCCAGGAGGCGGGGAGCTGTTTTTT.

The chain joins TRBV28 to TRBJ1-5; D gene unclear. There are 19 residues in the CDR3. Germline loops: CDR1 MDHEN, CDR2 SYDVKM. Trimming removed 5 bases at V and 3 bases at J, with 26 bases between. CDR3 nucleotides: TGTGCCAGCAGTCCCTATCGGTACTCGGGTCTAAAACCCAATCAGCCCCAGCATTTT. Translating gives CASSPYRYSGLKPNQPQHF.

This clone was observed once. The J gene is TRBJ1-2, the V gene TRBV11-2; unclear D gene. CDR3 size: 14 residues. Germline lookup yields CDR1 SGHAT and CDR2 FQNNGV. V lost 3 bases and J lost 4, with 12 bases in between. The CDR3 protein is CASSFASGVYGYTF. The CDR3 coding sequence is TGTGCCAGCAGCTTCGCCTCAGGTGTCTATGGCTACACCTTC.

This chain uses TRBV28 with TRBJ1-3; the D is unclear. Germline lookup yields CDR1 MDHEN and CDR2 SYDVKM. Trimming cost V 5 bases and J 0 bases, with 5 bases left between them. CDR3 length equals 13 residues. This CDR3 reads CASSPNSGNTIYF. CDR3 DNA: TGTGCCAGCAGTCCCAACTCTGGAAACACCATATATTTT. Full variable domain (outside the CDR3, taken from reference TRBV28 and TRBJ1-3): DVKVTQSSRYLVKRTGEKVFLECVQDMDHENMFWYRQDPGLGLRLIYFSYDVKMKEKGDIPEGYSVSREKKERFSLILESASTNQTSMYLCASSPNSGNTIYFGEGSWLTVV.

The chain has TRBV27 and TRBJ2-7, with D perhaps matching TRBD2 (6 bases). CDR3 length: 13 amino acids. The ends were cut back, 8 bases at V and 5 bases at J, with 16 bases in the middle. The V gene's germline CDR1 is MNHEY and CDR2 SMNVEV (reference sequence). DNA of the CDR3: TGTGCCAGCCGAAAAGGAGGGATCAACGAGCAGTACTTC. Its protein is CASRKGGINEQYF.

V usage is TRBV5-1 and J usage is TRBJ2-4; the D is unclear. V was trimmed by 3 bases and J by 1 base, leaving 11 bases between them. The CDR3 covers 15 residues. CDR1 SGHRS and CDR2 YFSETQ come from the germline V gene. This CDR3 reads CASSSPTRAKNIQYF. CDR3 coding DNA: TGCGCCAGCAGCTCGCCGACAAGGGCCAAAAACATTCAGTACTTC.

The chain employs TRBV29-1 and TRBJ2-5; weak D call: TRBD1 (5 bases). The CDR3 totals 13 residues. Germline values: CDR1 SQVTM, CDR2 ANQGSEA. V shed 3 bases and J shed 1 base, with 9 bases lying between them. CDR3 residues: CSVDRELQETQYF. CDR3 sequence (DNA): TGCAGCGTTGACAGGGAACTCCAAGAGACCCAGTACTTC.

The J gene is TRBJ2-1, the V gene TRBV5-1; 8 bases are a match to TRBD2. This CDR3 contains 17 residues. CDR1 is SGHRS and CDR2 is YFSETQ in the germline V gene. The V segment lost 2 bases and the J segment 3 bases; nucleotides outside the gene matches: 10. The CDR3: CASSLTSTSGYYNEQFF. DNA of the CDR3: TGCGCCAGCAGCTTAACCTCAACTAGCGGTTACTACAATGAGCAGTTCTTC.

The chain employs TRBV7-9 and TRBJ1-2; D ambiguous. Deletions cut 5 bases from V and 1 base from J, with 14 bases between. Germline CDR1 reads SEHNR; CDR2 reads FQNEAQ (reference sequence). The CDR3 runs 15 residues. In DNA, the CDR3 is TGTGCCAGCAGCCCAGGCGCGGGTTTTAACTATGGCTACACCTTC. Translating gives CASSPGAGFNYGYTF. The entire variable domain, with the rest obtained from reference TRBV7-9 and TRBJ1-2, is as follows: DTGVSQNPRHKITKRGQNVTFRCDPISEHNRLYWYRQTLGQGPEFLTYFQNEAQLEKSRLLSDRFSAERPKGSFSTLEIQRTEQGDSAMYLCASSPGAGFNYGYTFGSGTRLTVV.

The chain combines TRBV30 with TRBJ1-2; D uncertain. The CDR3 spans 16 residues. Looked up from germline, CDR1 is GTSNPN and CDR2 is SVGIG (reference sequence). The CDR3 DNA reads TGTGCTGACCAGAGGATAGAGGGAAAGGTTTGGGATGGCTACACCTTC. Its translation: CADQRIEGKVWDGYTF.

The V and J genes are TRBV7-2 and TRBJ1-5; D not resolved. The germline gives CDR1 SGHTA, CDR2 FQGNSA. The CDR3 runs to 15 residues. The V end lost 2 bases, the J end lost 2 bases, and 10 bases lay between the germline ends. The CDR3 nucleotides read TGTGCCAGCAGCTTAAACCCTAACGGCAATCAGCCCCAGCATTTT. It codes for CASSLNPNGNQPQHF.

This clone was detected once. The V and J genes are TRBV28 and TRBJ2-1, with a weak D call TRBD1 (6 bases). Between the trimmed V and J ends, which lost 0 bases and 0 bases, there was a span of 6 bases. CDR3 length: 15 residues. The germline V gene has CDR1 MDHEN and CDR2 SYDVKM. Here the CDR3 reads CASSLWGASYNEQFF. The CDR3 coding sequence is TGTGCCAGCAGTTTATGGGGGGCCTCCTACAATGAGCAGTTCTTC.

This chain uses TRBV5-4 with TRBJ2-2; TRBD1 agrees at 12 bases. CDR3 length: 15 residues. CDR1 SGHNT and CDR2 YYREEE come from the germline V gene (reference sequence). With V trimmed by 4 bases and J by 7 bases, 5 bases remained unmatched. The CDR3 bases are TGTGCCAGCAGCGGGACAGGGGGCGGACACGGGGAGCTGTTTTTT. This sequence encodes CASSGTGGGHGELFF. The complete variable domain, with remaining parts taken from reference TRBV5-4 and TRBJ2-2, reads ETGVTQSPTHLIKTRGQQVTLRCSSQSGHNTVSWYQQALGQGPQFIFQYYREEENGRGNFPPRFSGLQFPNYSSELNVNALELDDSALYLCASSGTGGGHGELFFGEGSRLTVL.

The chain's CDR3 is CASIQAKNIQYF. The CDR3 coding sequence is TGTGCCAGCATCCAGGCCAAAAACATTCAGTACTTC. The rearrangement links TRBV5-8 to TRBJ2-4; D gene ambiguous. This CDR3 is 12 amino acids long. V lost 6 bases and J lost 1, with 5 bases in between. Germline-derived CDR1 and CDR2 are SGHTS and YDEGEE. Looking up the rest from reference TRBV5-8 and TRBJ2-4 gives the full variable domain: EAGVTQSPTHLIKTRGQQATLRCSPISGHTSVYWYQQALGLGLQFLLWYDEGEERNRGNFPPRFSGRQFPNYSSELNVNALELEDSALYLCASIQAKNIQYFGAGTRLSVL.